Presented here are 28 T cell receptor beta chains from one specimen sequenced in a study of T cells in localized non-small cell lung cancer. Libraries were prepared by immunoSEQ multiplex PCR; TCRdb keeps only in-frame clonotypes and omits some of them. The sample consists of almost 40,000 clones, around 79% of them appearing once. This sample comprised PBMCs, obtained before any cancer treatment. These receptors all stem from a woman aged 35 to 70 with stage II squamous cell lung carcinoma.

The CDR3 is CASSLVPGNSYNEQFF. CDR3 sequence (DNA): TGTGCCAGCAGTTTGGTTCCAGGGAACTCCTACAATGAGCAGTTCTTC. The chain joins TRBV6-5 to TRBJ2-1, with D perhaps TRBD1 (5 bases). The germline CDR1 and CDR2 sequences are MNHEY and SVGAGI. This CDR3 is 16 amino acids long. Trimming removed 4 bases at V and 0 bases at J, with 13 bases between.

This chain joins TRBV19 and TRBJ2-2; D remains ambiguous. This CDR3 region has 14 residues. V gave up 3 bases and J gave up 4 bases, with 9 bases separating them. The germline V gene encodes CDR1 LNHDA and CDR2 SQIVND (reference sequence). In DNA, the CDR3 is TGTGCCAGTAGTATCAACACTCCCACCGGGGAGCTGTTTTTT. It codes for CASSINTPTGELFF.

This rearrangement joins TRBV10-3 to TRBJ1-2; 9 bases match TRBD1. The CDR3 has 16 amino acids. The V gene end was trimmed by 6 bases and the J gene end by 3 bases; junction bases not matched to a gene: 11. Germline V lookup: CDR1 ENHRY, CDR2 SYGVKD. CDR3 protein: CAISERTGGLDYGYTF. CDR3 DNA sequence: TGTGCCATCAGCGAAAGAACAGGGGGCCTTGACTATGGCTACACCTTC.

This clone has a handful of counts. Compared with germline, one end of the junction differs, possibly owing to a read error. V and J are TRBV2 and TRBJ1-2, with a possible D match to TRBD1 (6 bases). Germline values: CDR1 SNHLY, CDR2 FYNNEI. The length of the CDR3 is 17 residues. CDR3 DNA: TGTGCCAGCAGCGAAGGTTTAGGGACACTCCGGGGCTATGGCTACACCTTC. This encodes CASSEGLGTLRGYGYTF.

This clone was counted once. In DNA form, the CDR3 reads TGTGCCAGCAGGCTGACCGCCGGGACAGGGAGATCCACTGAAGCTTTCTTT. Amino acid sequence: CASRLTAGTGRSTEAFF. J is TRBJ1-1 and V is TRBV5-6; 9 bases map to TRBD1. CDR1 SGHDT and CDR2 YYEEEE come from the germline V gene. With 5 bases clipped from V and 4 bases from J, the junction kept 15 bases outside the gene matches. CDR3 length: 17 residues. Full variable domain (remainder filled in from reference TRBV5-6 and TRBJ1-1): DAGVTQSPTHLIKTRGQQVTLRCSPKSGHDTVSWYQQALGQGPQFIFQYYEEEERQRGNFPDRFSGHQFPNYSSELNVNALLLGDSALYLCASRLTAGTGRSTEAFFGQGTRLTVV.

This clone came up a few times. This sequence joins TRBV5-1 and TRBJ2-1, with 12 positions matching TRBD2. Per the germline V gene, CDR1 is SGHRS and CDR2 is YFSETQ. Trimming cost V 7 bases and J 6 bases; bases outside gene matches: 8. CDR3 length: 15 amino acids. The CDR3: CASFLLAGGSNEQFF. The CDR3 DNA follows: TGCGCCAGCTTCCTCCTAGCGGGGGGGTCCAATGAGCAGTTCTTC.

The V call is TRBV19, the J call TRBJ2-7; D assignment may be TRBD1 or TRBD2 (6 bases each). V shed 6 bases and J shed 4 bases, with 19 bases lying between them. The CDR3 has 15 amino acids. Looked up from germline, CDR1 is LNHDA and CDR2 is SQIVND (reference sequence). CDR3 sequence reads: CASSKGHGGGYEQYF. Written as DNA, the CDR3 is TGTGCCAGTAGCAAGGGACACGGAGGGGGGTACGAGCAGTACTTC.

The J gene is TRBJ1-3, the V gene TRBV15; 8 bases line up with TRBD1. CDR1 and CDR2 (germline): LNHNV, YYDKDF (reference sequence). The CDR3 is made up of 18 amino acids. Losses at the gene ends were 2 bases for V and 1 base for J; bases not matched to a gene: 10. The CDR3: CATSRQGAGSGSGNTIYF. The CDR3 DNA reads TGTGCCACCAGCAGACAGGGGGCGGGCAGCGGTTCTGGAAACACCATATATTTT.

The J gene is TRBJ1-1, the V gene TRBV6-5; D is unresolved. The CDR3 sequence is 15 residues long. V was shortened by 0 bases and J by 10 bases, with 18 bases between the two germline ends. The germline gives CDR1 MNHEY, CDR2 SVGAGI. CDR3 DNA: TGTGCCAGCAGTTACTCACGCGACCTAGGGTCGAGAGCTTTCTTT. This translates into CASSYSRDLGSRAFF.

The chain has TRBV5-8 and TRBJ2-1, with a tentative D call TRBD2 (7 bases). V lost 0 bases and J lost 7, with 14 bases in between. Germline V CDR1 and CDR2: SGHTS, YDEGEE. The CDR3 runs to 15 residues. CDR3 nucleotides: TGTGCCAGCAGCTTGGAACGGGGGGCCTTGAATGAGCAGTTCTTC. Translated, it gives CASSLERGALNEQFF.

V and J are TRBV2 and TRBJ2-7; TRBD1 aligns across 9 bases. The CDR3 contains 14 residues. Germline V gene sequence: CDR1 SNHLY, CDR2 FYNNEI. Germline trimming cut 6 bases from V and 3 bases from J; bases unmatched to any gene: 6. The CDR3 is CASRSGTGNYEQYF. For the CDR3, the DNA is TGTGCCAGCAGATCCGGGACAGGGAACTACGAGCAGTACTTC.

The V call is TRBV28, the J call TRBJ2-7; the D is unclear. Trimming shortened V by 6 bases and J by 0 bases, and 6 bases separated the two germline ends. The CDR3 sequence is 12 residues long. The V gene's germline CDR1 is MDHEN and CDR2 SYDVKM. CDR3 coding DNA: TGTGCCAGCAGCCTCCTCTCCTACGAGCAGTACTTC. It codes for CASSLLSYEQYF. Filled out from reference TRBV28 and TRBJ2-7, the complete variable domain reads DVKVTQSSRYLVKRTGEKVFLECVQDMDHENMFWYRQDPGLGLRLIYFSYDVKMKEKGDIPEGYSVSREKKERFSLILESASTNQTSMYLCASSLLSYEQYFGPGTRLTVT.

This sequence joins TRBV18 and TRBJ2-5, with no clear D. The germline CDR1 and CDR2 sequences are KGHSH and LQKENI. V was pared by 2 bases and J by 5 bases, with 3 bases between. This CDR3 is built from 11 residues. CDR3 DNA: TGTGCCAGCTCACCAGGCGAGACCCAGTACTTC. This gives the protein CASSPGETQYF.

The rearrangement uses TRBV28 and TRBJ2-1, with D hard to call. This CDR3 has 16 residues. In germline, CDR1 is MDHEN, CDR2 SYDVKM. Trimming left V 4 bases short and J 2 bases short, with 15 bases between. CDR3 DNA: TGTGCCAGCAGTTCCGGCGGCCCCCGAACCTACAATGAGCAGTTCTTC. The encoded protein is CASSSGGPRTYNEQFF.

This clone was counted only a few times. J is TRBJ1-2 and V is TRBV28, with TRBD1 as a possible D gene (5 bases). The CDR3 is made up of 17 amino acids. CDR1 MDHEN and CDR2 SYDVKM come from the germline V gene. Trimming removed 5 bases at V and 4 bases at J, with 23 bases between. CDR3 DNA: TGTGCCAGCAGTCTACTCACTTCAGGAGGGGTAATCTATGGCTACACCTTC. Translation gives CASSLLTSGGVIYGYTF.

The CDR3 sequence is CASSRDRENYEQYF. For the CDR3, the DNA is TGTGCCAGCTCACGGGACAGGGAGAACTACGAGCAGTACTTC. The chain joins TRBV18 to TRBJ2-7; 9 bases line up with TRBD1. CDR1 is KGHSH, CDR2 LQKENI, per germline. With V trimmed by 4 bases and J by 3 bases, 4 bases remained unmatched. The CDR3 extends over 14 amino acids.

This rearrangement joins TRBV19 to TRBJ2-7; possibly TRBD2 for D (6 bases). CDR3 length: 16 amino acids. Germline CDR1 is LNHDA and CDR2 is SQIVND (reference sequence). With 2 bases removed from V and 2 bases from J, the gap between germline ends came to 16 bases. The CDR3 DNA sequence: TGTGCCAGTAGTATAAGCGGGTCACTGGGCACCTACGAGCAGTACTTC. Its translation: CASSISGSLGTYEQYF. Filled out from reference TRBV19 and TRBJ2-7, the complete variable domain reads DGGITQSPKYLFRKEGQNVTLSCEQNLNHDAMYWYRQDPGQGLRLIYYSQIVNDFQKGDIAEGYSVSREKKESFPLTVTSAQKNPTAFYLCASSISGSLGTYEQYFGPGTRLTVT.

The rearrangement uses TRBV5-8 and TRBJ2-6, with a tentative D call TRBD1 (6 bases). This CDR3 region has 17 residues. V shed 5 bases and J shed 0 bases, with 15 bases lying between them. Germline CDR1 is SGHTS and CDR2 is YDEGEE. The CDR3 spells CASSQTSDSSGANVLTF. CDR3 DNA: TGTGCCAGCAGTCAAACCTCGGACAGCTCTGGGGCCAACGTCCTGACTTTC.

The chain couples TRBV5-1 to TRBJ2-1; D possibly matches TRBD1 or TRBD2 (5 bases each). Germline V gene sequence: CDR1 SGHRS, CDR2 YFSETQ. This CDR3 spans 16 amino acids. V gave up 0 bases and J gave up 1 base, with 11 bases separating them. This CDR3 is CASSLAGDGSYNEQFF. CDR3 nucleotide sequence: TGCGCCAGCAGCTTGGCCGGGGACGGATCCTACAATGAGCAGTTCTTC.

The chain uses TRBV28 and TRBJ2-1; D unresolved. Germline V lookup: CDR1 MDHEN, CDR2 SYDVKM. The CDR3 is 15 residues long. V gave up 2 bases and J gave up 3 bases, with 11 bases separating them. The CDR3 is CASSLGPTFYNEQFF. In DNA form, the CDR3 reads TGTGCCAGCAGTTTAGGCCCAACCTTCTACAATGAGCAGTTCTTC.

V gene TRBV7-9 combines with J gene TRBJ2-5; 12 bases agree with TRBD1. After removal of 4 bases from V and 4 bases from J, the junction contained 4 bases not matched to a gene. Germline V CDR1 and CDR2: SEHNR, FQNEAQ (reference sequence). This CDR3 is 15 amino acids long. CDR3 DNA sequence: TGTGCCAGCAGCTCGGGACAGGGGGCCGCAGAGACCCAGTACTTC. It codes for CASSSGQGAAETQYF.

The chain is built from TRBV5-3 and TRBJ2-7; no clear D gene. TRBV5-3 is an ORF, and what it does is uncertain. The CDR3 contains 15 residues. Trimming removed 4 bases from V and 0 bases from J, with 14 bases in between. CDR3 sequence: CARSPLCQPSYEQYF. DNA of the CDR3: TGTGCCAGAAGCCCGTTATGTCAACCCTCCTACGAGCAGTACTTC.

The DNA for the CDR3 is TGTGCCAGCAGTTCCCAGGGTTTCCAAGAGACCCAGTACTTC. Translation: CASSSQGFQETQYF. J is TRBJ2-5 and V is TRBV2; maybe TRBD1 (5 bases). This CDR3 has 14 amino acids. Trimming cost V 5 bases and J 1 base, with 11 bases left between them. The germline V gene has CDR1 SNHLY and CDR2 FYNNEI.

CDR3 nucleotides: TGTGCCAGCACCCCGCGTGGGGACTCCGGTCTGCAGACCCAGTACTTC. Amino acid sequence: CASTPRGDSGLQTQYF. The chain couples TRBV7-9 to TRBJ2-5; a possible D gene is TRBD2 (6 bases). CDR1 and CDR2 from the germline V gene are SEHNR and FQNEAQ (reference sequence). V was shortened by 7 bases and J by 6 bases, with 24 bases between the two germline ends. This CDR3 region has 16 residues.

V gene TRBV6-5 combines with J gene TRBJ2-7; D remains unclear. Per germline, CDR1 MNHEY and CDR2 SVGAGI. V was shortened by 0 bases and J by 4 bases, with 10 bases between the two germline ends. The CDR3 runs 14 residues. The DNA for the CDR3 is TGTGCCAGCAGTTACTCTGCAGCCCGTTACGAGCAGTACTTC. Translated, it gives CASSYSAARYEQYF.

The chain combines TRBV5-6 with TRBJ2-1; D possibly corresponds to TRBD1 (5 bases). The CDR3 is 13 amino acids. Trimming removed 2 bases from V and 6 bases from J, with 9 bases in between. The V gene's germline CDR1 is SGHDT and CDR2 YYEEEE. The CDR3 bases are TGTGCCAGCAGCTTCCCAAGGGGCAATGAGCAGTTCTTC. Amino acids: CASSFPRGNEQFF.

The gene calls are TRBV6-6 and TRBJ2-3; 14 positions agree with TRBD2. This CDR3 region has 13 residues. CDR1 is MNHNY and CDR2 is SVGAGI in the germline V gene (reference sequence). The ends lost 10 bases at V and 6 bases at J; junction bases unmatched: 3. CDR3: CAIRLAGGDTQYF. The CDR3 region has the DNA TGTGCCATCCGACTAGCGGGAGGGGATACGCAGTATTTT.

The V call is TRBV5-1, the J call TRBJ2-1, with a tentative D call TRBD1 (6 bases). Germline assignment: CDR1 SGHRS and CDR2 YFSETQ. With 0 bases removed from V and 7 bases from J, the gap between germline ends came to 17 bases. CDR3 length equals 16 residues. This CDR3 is CASSLVLTGMRNEQFF. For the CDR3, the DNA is TGCGCCAGCAGCTTGGTCCTCACAGGGATGAGGAATGAGCAGTTCTTC.